The 5 T cell receptor beta chains in this list originate from one sample, sequenced in a study of shared clonotypes between healthy human individuals. In the naive CD8 group, cells lacked CD45RO and were positively selected for CCR7, so terminally differentiated effector memory CD45RA+ cells were left out. Assay: immunoSEQ multiplex PCR; the TCRdb copy retains only in-frame clones and omits some. Of about 680,000 clones in the sample, around 92% are singletons; the top ten hold about a quarter. The sequencing input was naive CD8+ T cells sorted from blood. These receptor sequences come from a man between 25 and 39 years old in good health.

The rearrangement links TRBV7-9 to TRBJ2-3; no reliable D call. Germline CDR1 reads SEHNR; CDR2 reads FQNEAQ (reference sequence). Trimming cost V 5 bases and J 4 bases, with 10 bases left between them. This CDR3 spans 13 amino acids. CDR3 sequence: CASSHPDPDTQYF. The CDR3 DNA sequence: TGTGCCAGCAGCCATCCGGACCCAGATACGCAGTATTTT.

This clone showed up just once. The V call is TRBV15, the J call TRBJ2-1; the D gene is possibly TRBD2 (5 bases). The ends were cut back, 3 bases at V and 8 bases at J, with 26 bases in the middle. The CDR3 extends over 18 amino acids. The V gene's germline CDR1 is LNHNV and CDR2 YYDKDF (reference sequence). The CDR3 region is CATSSPLRIARDTDEQFF. CDR3 sequence (DNA): TGTGCCACCAGCAGCCCCCTCCGGATAGCGAGAGATACGGATGAGCAGTTCTTC.

The chain links TRBV4-1 to TRBJ1-5; D call uncertain. The germline V gene encodes CDR1 MGHRA and CDR2 YSYEKL. This CDR3 is built from 17 residues. The V and J ends lost 0 bases and 0 bases respectively, with 12 bases between them. The CDR3 sequence is CASSQDPLVSSNQPQHF. DNA for the CDR3: TGCGCCAGCAGCCAAGATCCCTTAGTCAGTAGCAATCAGCCCCAGCATTTT.

The chain recombines TRBV12-1 with TRBJ1-5; the table's D call TRBD1 went unverified against the DNA. TRBV12-1 counts as a pseudogene. The CDR3 loop spans 11 amino acids. CDR3 bases: TGTGCCAGCAGCGGGCTGTGGCCCCAGCATTTT. This translates into CASSGLWPQHF.

This sequence joins TRBV5-1 and TRBJ2-4, with 10 positions matching TRBD2. The CDR3 is 17 amino acids. Losses at the gene ends were 0 bases for V and 7 bases for J; bases not matched to a gene: 10. Germline loops: CDR1 SGHRS, CDR2 YFSETQ. In nucleotides, the CDR3 is TGCGCCAGCAGCTTGGCCACAGCGGGAGGGCGTATGAACATTCAGTACTTC. It yields the protein CASSLATAGGRMNIQYF.